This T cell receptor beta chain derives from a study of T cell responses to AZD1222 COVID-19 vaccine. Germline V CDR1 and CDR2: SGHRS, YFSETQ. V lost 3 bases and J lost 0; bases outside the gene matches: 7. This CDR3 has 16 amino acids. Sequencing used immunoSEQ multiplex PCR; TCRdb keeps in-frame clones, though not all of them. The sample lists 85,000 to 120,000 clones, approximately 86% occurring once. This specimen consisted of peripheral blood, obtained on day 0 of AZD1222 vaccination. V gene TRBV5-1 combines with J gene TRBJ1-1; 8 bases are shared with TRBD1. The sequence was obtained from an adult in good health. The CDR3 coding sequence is TGCGCCAGCAGCTACGGACAGGGACTCATGAACACTGAAGCTTTCTTT. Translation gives CASSYGQGLMNTEAFF.